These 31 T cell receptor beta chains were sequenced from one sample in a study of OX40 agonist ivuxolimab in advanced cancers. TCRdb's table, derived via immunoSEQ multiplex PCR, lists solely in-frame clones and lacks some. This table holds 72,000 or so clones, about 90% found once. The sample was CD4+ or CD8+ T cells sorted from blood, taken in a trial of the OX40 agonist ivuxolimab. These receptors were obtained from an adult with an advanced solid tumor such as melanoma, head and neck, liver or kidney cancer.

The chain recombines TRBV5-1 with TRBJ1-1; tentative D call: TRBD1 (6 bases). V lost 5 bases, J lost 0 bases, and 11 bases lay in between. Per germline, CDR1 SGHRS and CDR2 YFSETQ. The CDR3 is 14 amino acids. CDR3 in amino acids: CASRPQGVNTEAFF. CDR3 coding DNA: TGCGCCAGCAGACCACAGGGAGTGAACACTGAAGCTTTCTTT.

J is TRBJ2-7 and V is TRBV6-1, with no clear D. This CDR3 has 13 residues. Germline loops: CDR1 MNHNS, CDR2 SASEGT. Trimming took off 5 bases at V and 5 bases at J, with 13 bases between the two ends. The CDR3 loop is CASSKAGTDEQYF. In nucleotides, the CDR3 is TGTGCCAGCAGTAAGGCCGGAACCGACGAGCAGTACTTC.

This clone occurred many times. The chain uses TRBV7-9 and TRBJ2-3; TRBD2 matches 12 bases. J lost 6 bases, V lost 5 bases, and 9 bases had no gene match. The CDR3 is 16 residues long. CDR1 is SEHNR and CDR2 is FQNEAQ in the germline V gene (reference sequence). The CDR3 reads CASSLRTSGVSDTQYF. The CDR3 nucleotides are TGTGCCAGCAGCCTTCGGACTAGCGGGGTGTCGGATACGCAGTATTTT.

This chain's CDR3 is CASSGWEAGNTIYF. DNA of the CDR3: TGTGCCAGCAGTGGTTGGGAGGCTGGAAACACCATATATTTT. The chain employs TRBV2 and TRBJ1-3, with D uncertain. The CDR3 spans 14 residues. Per germline, CDR1 SNHLY and CDR2 FYNNEI. The germline V and J ends were trimmed by 4 bases and 2 bases, with 9 bases remaining between them.

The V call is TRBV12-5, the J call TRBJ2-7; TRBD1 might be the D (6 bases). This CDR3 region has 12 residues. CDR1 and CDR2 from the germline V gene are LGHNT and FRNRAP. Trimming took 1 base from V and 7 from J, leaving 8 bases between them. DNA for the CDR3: TGTGCTAGTGGTTTGGACCAGGGGGAGCAGTACTTC. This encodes CASGLDQGEQYF.

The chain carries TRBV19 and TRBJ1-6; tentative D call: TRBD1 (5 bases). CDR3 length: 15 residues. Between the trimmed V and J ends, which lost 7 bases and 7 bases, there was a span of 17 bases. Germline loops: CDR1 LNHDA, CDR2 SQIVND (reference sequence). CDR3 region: CASNPARGRNSPLHF. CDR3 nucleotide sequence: TGTGCCAGTAACCCTGCGCGGGGCCGGAATTCACCCCTCCACTTT. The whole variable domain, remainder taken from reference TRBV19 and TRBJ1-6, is DGGITQSPKYLFRKEGQNVTLSCEQNLNHDAMYWYRQDPGQGLRLIYYSQIVNDFQKGDIAEGYSVSREKKESFPLTVTSAQKNPTAFYLCASNPARGRNSPLHFGNGTRLTVT.

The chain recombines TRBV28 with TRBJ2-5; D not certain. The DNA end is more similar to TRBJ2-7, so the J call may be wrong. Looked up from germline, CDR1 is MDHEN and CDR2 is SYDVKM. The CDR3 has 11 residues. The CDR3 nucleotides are TGTGCCAGCAAAGTCTCCTACGAGCAGTACTTC. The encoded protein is CASKVSYEQYF.

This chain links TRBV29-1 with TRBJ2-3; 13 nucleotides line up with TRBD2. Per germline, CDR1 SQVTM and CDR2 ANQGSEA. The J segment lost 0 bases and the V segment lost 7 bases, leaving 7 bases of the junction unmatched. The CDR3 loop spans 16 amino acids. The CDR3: CSGGLAGETSTDTQYF. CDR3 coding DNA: TGCAGCGGCGGACTAGCGGGGGAGACTAGCACAGATACGCAGTATTTT.

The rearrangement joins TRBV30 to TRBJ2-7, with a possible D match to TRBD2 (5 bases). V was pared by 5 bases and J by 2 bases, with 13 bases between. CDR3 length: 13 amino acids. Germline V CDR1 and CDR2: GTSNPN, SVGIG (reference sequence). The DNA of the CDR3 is TGTGCCTGGGGAGGAGTAGCACCCTACGAGCAGTACTTC. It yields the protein CAWGGVAPYEQYF.

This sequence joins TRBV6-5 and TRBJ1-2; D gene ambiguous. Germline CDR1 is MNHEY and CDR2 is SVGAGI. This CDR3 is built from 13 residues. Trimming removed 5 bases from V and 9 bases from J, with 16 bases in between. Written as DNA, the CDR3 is TGTGCCAGCAGTGAAGCGAGGATAGTTAGCTACACCTTC. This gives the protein CASSEARIVSYTF.

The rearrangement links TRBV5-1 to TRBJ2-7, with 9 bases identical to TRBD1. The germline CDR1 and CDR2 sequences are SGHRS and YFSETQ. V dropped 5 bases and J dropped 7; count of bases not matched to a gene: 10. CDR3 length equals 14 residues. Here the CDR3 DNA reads TGCGCCAGCAGTCCCGGGACAGGGTTTGAGGAGCAGTACTTC. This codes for CASSPGTGFEEQYF.

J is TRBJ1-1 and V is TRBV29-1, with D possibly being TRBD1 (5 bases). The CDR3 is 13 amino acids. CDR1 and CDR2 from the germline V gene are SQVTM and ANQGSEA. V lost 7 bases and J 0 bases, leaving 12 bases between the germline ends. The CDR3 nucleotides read TGCAGCGCCCGACCGGGACTGAACACTGAAGCTTTCTTT. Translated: CSARPGLNTEAFF.

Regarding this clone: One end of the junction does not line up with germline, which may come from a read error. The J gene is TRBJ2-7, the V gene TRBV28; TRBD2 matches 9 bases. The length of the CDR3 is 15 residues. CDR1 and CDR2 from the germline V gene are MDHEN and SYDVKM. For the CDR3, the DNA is TGTGCCAGCAATTTAGCGGGAGAGCCGGCCTACGAGCAGTACTTC. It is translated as CASNLAGEPAYEQYF. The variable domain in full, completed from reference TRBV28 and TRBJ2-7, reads DVKVTQSSRYLVKRTGEKVFLECVQDMDHENMFWYRQDPGLGLRLIYFSYDVKMKEKGDIPEGYSVSREKKERFSLILESASTNQTSMYLCASNLAGEPAYEQYFGPGTRLTVT.

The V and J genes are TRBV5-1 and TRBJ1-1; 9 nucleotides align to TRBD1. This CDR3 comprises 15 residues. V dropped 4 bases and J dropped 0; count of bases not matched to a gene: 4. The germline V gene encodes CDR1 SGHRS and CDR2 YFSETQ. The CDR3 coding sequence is TGCGCCAGCAGCGTCGGGACAGGGATGAACACTGAAGCTTTCTTT. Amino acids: CASSVGTGMNTEAFF.

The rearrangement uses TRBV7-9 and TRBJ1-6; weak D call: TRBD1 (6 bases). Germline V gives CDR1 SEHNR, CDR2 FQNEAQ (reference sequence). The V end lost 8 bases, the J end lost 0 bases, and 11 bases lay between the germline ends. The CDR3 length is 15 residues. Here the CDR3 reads CASPQGSSYNSPLHF. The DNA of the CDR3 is TGTGCCAGCCCCCAGGGGAGCTCCTATAATTCACCCCTCCACTTT.

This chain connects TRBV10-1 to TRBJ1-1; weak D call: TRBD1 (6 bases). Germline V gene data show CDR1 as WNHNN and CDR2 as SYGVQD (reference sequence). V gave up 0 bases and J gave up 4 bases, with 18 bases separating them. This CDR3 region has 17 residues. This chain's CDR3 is CASSESTSGGAFTEAFF. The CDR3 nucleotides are TGCGCCAGCAGTGAGTCTACCTCGGGGGGGGCATTCACTGAAGCTTTCTTT.

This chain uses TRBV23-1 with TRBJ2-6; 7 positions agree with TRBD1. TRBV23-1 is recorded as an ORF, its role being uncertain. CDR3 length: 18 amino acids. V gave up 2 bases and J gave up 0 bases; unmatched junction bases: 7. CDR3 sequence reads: CASSQPQDRNSGANVLTF. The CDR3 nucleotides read TGCGCCAGCAGTCAACCCCAGGACAGGAACTCTGGGGCCAACGTCCTGACTTTC.

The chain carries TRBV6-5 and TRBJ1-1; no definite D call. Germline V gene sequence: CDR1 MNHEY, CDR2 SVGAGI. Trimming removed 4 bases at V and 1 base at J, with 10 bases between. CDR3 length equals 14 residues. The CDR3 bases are TGTGCCAGCAGTTCCACACGTTGGAACACTGAAGCTTTCTTT. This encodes CASSSTRWNTEAFF.

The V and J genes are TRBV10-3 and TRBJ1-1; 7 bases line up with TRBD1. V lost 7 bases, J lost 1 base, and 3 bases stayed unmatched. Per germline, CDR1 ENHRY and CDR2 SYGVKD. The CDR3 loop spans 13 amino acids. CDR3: CAIKGQQNTEAFF. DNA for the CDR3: TGTGCCATCAAGGGACAGCAGAACACTGAAGCTTTCTTT.

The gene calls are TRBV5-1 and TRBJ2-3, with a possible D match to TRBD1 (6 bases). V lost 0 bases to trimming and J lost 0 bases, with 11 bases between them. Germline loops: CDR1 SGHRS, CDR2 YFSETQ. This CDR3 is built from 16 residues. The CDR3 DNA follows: TGCGCCAGCAGCTTGGTGCTGGGGGCAAGCACAGATACGCAGTATTTT. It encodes CASSLVLGASTDTQYF.

DNA of the CDR3: TGTGCCAGCAGTTTATTGATCTACGAGCAGTACTTC. It is translated as CASSLLIYEQYF. The chain carries TRBV28 and TRBJ2-7, with D unresolved. Germline V gene lookup returns CDR1 MDHEN and CDR2 SYDVKM. This CDR3 has 12 residues. V shed 1 base and J shed 3 bases, with 4 bases lying between them.

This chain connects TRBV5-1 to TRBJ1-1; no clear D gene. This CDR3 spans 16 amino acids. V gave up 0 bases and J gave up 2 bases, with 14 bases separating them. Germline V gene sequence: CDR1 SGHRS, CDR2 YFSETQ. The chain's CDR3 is CASSLGRALGNTEAFF. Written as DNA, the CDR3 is TGCGCCAGCAGCTTGGGCCGGGCCTTAGGCAACACTGAAGCTTTCTTT. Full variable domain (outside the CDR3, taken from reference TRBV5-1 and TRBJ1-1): KAGVTQTPRYLIKTRGQQVTLSCSPISGHRSVSWYQQTPGQGLQFLFEYFSETQRNKGNFPGRFSGRQFSNSRSEMNVSTLELGDSALYLCASSLGRALGNTEAFFGQGTRLTVV.

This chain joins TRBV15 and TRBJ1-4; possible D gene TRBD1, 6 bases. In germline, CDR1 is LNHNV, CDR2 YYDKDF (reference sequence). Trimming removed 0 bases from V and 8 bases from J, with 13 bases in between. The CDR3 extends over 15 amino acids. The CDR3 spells CATSRDPGAGEKLFF. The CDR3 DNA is TGTGCCACCAGCAGAGATCCGGGGGCAGGGGAAAAACTGTTTTTT. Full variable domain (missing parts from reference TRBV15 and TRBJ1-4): DAMVIQNPRYQVTQFGKPVTLSCSQTLNHNVMYWYQQKSSQAPKLLFHYYDKDFNNEADTPDNFQSRRPNTSFCFLDIRSPGLGDTAMYLCATSRDPGAGEKLFFGSGTQLSVL.

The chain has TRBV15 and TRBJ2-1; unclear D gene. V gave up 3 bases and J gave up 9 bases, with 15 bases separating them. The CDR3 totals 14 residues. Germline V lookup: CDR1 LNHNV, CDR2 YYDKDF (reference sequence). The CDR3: CATSRAPFDTEQFF. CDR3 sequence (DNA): TGTGCCACCAGCAGGGCTCCATTTGACACTGAGCAGTTCTTC.

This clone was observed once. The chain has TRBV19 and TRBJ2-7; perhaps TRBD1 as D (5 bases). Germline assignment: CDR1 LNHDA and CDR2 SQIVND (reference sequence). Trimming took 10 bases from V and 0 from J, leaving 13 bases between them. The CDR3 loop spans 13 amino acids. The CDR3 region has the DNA TGTGCCACCTTTGACAGAAGCTCCTACGAGCAGTACTTC. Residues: CATFDRSSYEQYF.

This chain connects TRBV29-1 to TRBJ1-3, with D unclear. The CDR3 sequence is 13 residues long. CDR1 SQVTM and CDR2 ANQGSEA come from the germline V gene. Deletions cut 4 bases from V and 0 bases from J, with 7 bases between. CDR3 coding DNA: TGCAGCGTTGTTGGAGGCTCTGGAAACACCATATATTTT. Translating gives CSVVGGSGNTIYF.

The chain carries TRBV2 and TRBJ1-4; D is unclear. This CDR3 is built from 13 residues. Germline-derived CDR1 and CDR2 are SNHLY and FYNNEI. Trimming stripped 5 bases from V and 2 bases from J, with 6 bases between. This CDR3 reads CASSQQTNEKLFF. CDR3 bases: TGTGCCAGCAGTCAACAGACTAATGAAAAACTGTTTTTT.

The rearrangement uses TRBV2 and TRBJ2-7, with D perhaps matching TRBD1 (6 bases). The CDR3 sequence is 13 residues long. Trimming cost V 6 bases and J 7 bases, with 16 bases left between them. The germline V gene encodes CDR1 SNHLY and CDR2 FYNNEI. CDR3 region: CASRYRDLGEQYF. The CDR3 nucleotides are TGTGCCAGCAGATACAGGGACCTGGGGGAGCAGTACTTC.

For the CDR3, the DNA is TGTGCCAGCAGCCGAGCCAGGGTGGACAATGAGCAGTTCTTC. It specifies CASSRARVDNEQFF. The V gene is TRBV7-2, the J gene TRBJ2-1, with D maybe TRBD1 (5 bases). Germline CDR1 is SGHTA and CDR2 is FQGNSA. The CDR3 is made up of 14 amino acids. The ends were cut back, 5 bases at V and 5 bases at J, with 13 bases in the middle. Full variable domain (rest looked up from reference TRBV7-2 and TRBJ2-1): GAGVSQSPSNKVTEKGKDVELRCDPISGHTALYWYRQSLGQGLEFLIYFQGNSAPDKSGLPSDRFSAERTGGSVSTLTIQRTQQEDSAVYLCASSRARVDNEQFFGPGTRLTVL.

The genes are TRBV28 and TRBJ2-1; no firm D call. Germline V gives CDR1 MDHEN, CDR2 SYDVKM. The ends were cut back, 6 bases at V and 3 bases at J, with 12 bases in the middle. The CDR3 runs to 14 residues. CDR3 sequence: CASRDGRSYNEQFF. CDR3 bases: TGTGCCAGCAGAGATGGCAGGAGCTACAATGAGCAGTTCTTC.

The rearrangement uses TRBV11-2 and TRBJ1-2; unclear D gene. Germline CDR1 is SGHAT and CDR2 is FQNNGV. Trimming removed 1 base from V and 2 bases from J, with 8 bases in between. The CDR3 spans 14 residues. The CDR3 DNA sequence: TGTGCCAGCAGCTTAGGAACGGGGAACTATGGCTACACCTTC. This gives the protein CASSLGTGNYGYTF.